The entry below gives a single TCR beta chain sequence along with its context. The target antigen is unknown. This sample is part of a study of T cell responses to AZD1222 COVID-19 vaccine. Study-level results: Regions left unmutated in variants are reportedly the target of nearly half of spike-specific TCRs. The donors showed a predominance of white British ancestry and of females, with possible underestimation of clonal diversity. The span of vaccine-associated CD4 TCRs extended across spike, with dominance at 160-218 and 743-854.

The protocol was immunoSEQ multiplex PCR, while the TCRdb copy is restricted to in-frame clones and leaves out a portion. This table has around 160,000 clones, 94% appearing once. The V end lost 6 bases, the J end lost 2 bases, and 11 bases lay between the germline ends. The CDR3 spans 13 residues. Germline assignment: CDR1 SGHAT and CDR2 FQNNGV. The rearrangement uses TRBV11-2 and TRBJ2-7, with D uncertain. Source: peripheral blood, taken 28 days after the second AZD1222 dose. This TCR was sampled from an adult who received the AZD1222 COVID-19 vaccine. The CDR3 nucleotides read TGTGCCAGCAGTGGGTCCTTGACCTACGAGCAGTACTTC. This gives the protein CASSGSLTYEQYF.